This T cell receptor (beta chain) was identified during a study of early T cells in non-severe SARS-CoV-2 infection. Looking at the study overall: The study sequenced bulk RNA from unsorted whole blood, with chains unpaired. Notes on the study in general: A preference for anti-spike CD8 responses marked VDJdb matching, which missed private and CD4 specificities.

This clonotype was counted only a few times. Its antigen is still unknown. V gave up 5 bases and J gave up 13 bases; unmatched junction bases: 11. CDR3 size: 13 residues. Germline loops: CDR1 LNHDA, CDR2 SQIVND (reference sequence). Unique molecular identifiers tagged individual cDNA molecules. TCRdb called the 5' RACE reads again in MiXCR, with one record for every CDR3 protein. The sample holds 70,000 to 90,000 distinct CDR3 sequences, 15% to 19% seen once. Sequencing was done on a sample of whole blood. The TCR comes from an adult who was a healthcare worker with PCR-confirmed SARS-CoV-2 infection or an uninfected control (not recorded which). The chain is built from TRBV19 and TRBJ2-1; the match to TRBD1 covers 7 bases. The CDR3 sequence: CASSGDSLLVQFF. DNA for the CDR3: TGTGCCAGTAGTGGGGACAGCCTATTAGTCCAGTTCTTC.